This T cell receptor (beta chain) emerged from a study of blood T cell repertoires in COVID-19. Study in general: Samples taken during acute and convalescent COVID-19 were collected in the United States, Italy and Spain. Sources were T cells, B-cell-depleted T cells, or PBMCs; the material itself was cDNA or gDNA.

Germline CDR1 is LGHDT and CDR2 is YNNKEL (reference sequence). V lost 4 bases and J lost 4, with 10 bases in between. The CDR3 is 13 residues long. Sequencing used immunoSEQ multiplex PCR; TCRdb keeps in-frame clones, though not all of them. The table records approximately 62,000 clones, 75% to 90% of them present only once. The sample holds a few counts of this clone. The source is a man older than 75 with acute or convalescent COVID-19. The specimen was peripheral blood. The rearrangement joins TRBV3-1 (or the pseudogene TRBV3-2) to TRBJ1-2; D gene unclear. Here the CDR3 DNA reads TGTGCCAGCAGCCGCCGGTCGTCCTATGGCTACACCTTC. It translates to CASSRRSSYGYTF.